This T cell receptor beta chain was observed in a study of cytomegalovirus exposure and HLA in healthy donors. Healthy donors of bone marrow made up the group. Points on this clone: No antigen is known for it.

Notes on the study in general: Most of the TCR beta V segments (in an earlier analysis) were productive either about 87% or about 30% of the time. A cluster of highly shared sequence variants was likely a sequencing artifact.

The PCR made use of 60 Vbeta and 13 Jbeta primers. The method was immunoSEQ multiplex PCR; TCRdb's version includes in-frame clones alone and lacks a portion of them. The sample consists of about 160,000 clones, approximately 77% of them appearing once. The CDR3 extends over 16 amino acids. Germline CDR1 reads SEHNR; CDR2 reads FQNEAQ (reference sequence). V dropped 0 bases and J dropped 0 bases, with 9 bases sitting between them. The sequence was collected from a man aged 30-40 years in good health and CMV-seropositive. Sequences were obtained from PBMCs. This rearrangement joins TRBV7-9 to TRBJ2-1; D is perhaps TRBD1 (6 bases). The CDR3 DNA follows: TGTGCCAGCAGCTTAGCTACAGGGAGCTCCTACAATGAGCAGTTCTTC. It codes for CASSLATGSSYNEQFF.